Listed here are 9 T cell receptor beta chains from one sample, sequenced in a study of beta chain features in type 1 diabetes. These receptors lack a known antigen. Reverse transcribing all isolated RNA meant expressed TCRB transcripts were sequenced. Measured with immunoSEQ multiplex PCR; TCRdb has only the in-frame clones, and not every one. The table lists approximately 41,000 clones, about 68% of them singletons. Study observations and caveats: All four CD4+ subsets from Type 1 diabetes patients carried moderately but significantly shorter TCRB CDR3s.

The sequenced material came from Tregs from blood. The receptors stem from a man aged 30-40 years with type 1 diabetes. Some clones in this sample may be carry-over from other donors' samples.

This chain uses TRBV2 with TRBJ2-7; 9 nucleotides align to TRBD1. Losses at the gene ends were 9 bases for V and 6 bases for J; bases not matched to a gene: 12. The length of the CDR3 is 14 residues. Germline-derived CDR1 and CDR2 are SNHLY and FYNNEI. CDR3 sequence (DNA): TGTGCCAGTTCCTCTCGGACAGGGGTGGGCGAGCAGTACTTC. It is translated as CASSSRTGVGEQYF.

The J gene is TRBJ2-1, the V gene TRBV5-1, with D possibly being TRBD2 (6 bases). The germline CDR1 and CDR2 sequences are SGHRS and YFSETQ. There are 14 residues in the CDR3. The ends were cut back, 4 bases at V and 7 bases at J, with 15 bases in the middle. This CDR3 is CASSGGTPGNEQFF. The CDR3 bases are TGCGCCAGCAGCGGGGGGACGCCGGGGAATGAGCAGTTCTTC.

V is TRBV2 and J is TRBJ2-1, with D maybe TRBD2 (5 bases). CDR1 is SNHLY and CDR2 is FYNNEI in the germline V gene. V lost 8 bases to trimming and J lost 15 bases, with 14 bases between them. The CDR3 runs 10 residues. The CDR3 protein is CASGGPTWFF. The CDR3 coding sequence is TGTGCCAGCGGAGGCCCTACTTGGTTCTTC.

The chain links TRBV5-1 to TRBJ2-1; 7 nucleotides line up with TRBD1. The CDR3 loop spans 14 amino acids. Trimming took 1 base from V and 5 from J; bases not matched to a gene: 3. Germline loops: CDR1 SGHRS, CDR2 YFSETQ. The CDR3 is CASSLRDRNNEQFF. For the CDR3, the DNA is TGCGCCAGCAGCTTGAGGGACAGAAACAATGAGCAGTTCTTC. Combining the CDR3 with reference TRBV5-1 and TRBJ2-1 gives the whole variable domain KAGVTQTPRYLIKTRGQQVTLSCSPISGHRSVSWYQQTPGQGLQFLFEYFSETQRNKGNFPGRFSGRQFSNSRSEMNVSTLELGDSALYLCASSLRDRNNEQFFGPGTRLTVL.

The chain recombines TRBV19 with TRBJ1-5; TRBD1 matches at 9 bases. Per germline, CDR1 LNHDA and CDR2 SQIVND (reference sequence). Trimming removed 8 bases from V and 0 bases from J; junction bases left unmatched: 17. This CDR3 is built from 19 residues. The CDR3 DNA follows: TGTGCCAGTGCCGTCGGGTTGGGACAGGGCCTTTATAGCAATCAGCCCCAGCATTTT. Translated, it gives CASAVGLGQGLYSNQPQHF.

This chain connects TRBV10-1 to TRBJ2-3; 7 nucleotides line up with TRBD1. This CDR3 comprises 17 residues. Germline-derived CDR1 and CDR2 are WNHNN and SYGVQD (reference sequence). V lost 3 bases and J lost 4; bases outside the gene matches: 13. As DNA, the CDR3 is TGCGCCAGCAGTGATGGGACCGGGACAGTCATCTCAGATACGCAGTATTTT. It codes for CASSDGTGTVISDTQYF.

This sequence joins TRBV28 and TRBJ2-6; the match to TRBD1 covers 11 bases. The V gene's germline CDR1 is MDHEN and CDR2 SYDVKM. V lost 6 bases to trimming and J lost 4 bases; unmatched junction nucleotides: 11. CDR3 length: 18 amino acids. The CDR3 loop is CASRTPGQGASGANVLTF. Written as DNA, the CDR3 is TGTGCCAGCAGAACCCCCGGACAGGGGGCTTCCGGGGCCAACGTCCTGACTTTC.

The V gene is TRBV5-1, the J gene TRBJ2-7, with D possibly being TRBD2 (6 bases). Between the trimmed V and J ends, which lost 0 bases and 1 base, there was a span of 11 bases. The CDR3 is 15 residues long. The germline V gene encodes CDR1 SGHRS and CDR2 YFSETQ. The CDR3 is CASSLAGGVSYEQYF. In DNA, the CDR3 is TGCGCCAGCAGCTTGGCGGGCGGGGTATCCTACGAGCAGTACTTC.

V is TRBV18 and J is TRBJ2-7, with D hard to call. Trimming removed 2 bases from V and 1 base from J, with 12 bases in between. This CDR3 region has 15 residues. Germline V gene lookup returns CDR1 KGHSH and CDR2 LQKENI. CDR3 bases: TGTGCCAGCTCACCAGGAGCTCACTGGTCCTACGAGCAGTACTTC. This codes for CASSPGAHWSYEQYF.